This T cell receptor (beta chain) is from a study of blood T cell repertoires in COVID-19. The overall study: Specimens from acute and convalescent COVID-19 originated in the United States, Italy and Spain.

The CDR3 length is 14 residues. With 8 bases removed from V and 10 bases from J, the gap between germline ends came to 21 bases. Germline loops: CDR1 MDHEN, CDR2 SYDVKM. In the study's own analysis: Scientists estimated how many nucleated cells there were by amplifying reference gene primers. Clones were sequenced by immunoSEQ multiplex PCR, and TCRdb holds only the in-frame ones, with some missing. D and trimming were read from the DNA, whereas the V and J calls and clone size are those reported in that table. The sample contains under 200,000 clones, approximately 86% of which appear only once. This clone appeared a single time.

The receptor was isolated from a man between 18 and 29 years old with acute or convalescent COVID-19. V gene TRBV28 combines with J gene TRBJ2-1, with a possible D match to TRBD2 (7 bases). The material sequenced was peripheral blood. The CDR3 DNA reads as TGTGCCAGCCGAGCTTTCGGGGGGACAATGGAGCAGTTCTTC. Protein sequence: CASRAFGGTMEQFF.